This record concerns one T cell receptor beta chain sequence. Only one count was recorded for this clone. It lacks a known antigen. Per-base qualities were not stored, and no clone one base away is much larger. TCRbeta CDR3 regions were amplified from genomic DNA using the immunoSEQ Assay, a bias-controlled multiplex PCR. The authors' pipeline ran thus. Nucleated cell counts per sample were estimated from amplification of reference gene primers within the assay. To quantify the absolute abundance of each unique TCRbeta CDR3 rearrangement, sequence reads were collapsed and filtered. For each sample, productive Simpson clonality was calculated as the square root of Simpson's diversity index across productive rearrangements. TCRdb re-hosts the immuneACCESS table, in-frame sequences only. Its copies lack some clones; in the studies checked, an unresolved V gene accounts for under half of them, and the cause for the rest is not known. V, J and clone size reflect that table, while D and trimming were determined from the DNA. This sample gives about 250,000 clones in total; approximately 84% of them show up just once. Around 8% of the sample is held by the ten biggest clonotypes.

This sample is part of a study of blood T cell repertoires in COVID-19 (dated by TCRdb to 2019 to 2021). Broadly, across the study: Samples from collaborators originated in the United States, Italy and Spain and spanned both the acute and convalescent phases of COVID-19. Where available, HLA class I and class II types were obtained from metadata supplied by the sample provider rather than from assay-based typing. The samples were drawn from the first 160 participants of the ongoing ImmuneRACE study and from over 950 subjects provided by 6 global collaborators. Subjects who had been exposed to COVID-19, were actively infected with it, or had recovered from it provided the deeply sampled blood TCRbeta repertoires that made up the dataset. A freely available public database, intended as a resource for researchers studying the immune response to SARS-CoV-2, is where the repertoires were released. The material from the prospective study consisted of cDNA or gDNA derived from T cells, B-cell-depleted T cells, or PBMCs. Nearly every sample came with metadata listing a de-identified subject ID, COVID-19 status, age in years and sex. Overall results and qualifications from the work: Clinical and demographic metadata were provided uncurated, with the amount varying by source and participant.

The CDR3 spans 18 residues, from the cysteine through the phenylalanine. The read is trimmed to its CDR3 DNA, 54 bases read in frame from base 1. Trimming leaves V shorter by 3 bases and J shorter by 4 bases, with the junction holding 13 bases beyond the gene matches. The germline V gene (reference sequence) supplies CDR1 LNHDA and CDR2 SQIVND. Collaborating institutions collected whole blood in K2EDTA tubes following their own protocols. Collaborator samples were shipped for TCRbeta analysis as frozen whole blood, isolated PBMCs, or DNA extracted from either sample type. Sequencing used peripheral blood. The receptor was derived from a woman of 80 years or more with acute or convalescent COVID-19. The chain employs TRBV19 and TRBJ1-2; TRBD1 agrees with 11 junctional bases. The DNA sequence is as follows: TGTGCCAGTAGTATCCCTGTCGGACAGGGGGCGCCGGGCTATGGCTACACCTTC. Translated, it gives CASSIPVGQGAPGYGYTF.